This T cell receptor beta chain derives from a study of blood T cell repertoires in COVID-19. V lost 4 bases to trimming and J lost 0 bases; unmatched junction nucleotides: 5. The CDR3 spans 15 residues. CDR1 and CDR2 (germline): SGDLS, YYNGEE. The protocol was immunoSEQ multiplex PCR, while the TCRdb copy is restricted to in-frame clones and leaves out a portion. There are about 76,000 clones in the sample; 86% occur only once, and 9.5% to 15% lies in the top ten. The rearrangement joins TRBV9 to TRBJ2-3; 7 nucleotides align to TRBD2. This TCR was recovered from a human donor in a cohort sampled during active COVID-19. Sequenced input: peripheral blood. The CDR3 nucleotides read TGTGCCAGCAGCCTTTCGGGGGGTAGCACAGATACGCAGTATTTT. Its protein product is CASSLSGGSTDTQYF.